Below, 20 T cell receptor beta chains from the same sample are listed, as sequenced in a study of shared clonotypes between healthy human individuals. Clones were sequenced by immunoSEQ multiplex PCR, and TCRdb holds only the in-frame ones, with some missing. This table holds roughly 1.4 million clones, approximately 98.5% found once. Sequenced material: naive CD4+ T cells sorted from blood. Described subset: CD45RA+ positively selected. The receptors derive from a man in his thirties or forties in good health.

V gene TRBV18 combines with J gene TRBJ2-2; D may match TRBD1 or TRBD2 (5 bases each). This CDR3 is built from 14 residues. The V and J ends lost 1 base and 17 bases respectively, with 20 bases between them. Germline V gene sequence: CDR1 KGHSH, CDR2 LQKENI. CDR3 bases: TGTGCCAGCTCACCACTTTCGGGGACCGCGGAACCCTTTTTT. Amino acid sequence: CASSPLSGTAEPFF.

The chain links TRBV27 to TRBJ2-3; the D gene could be TRBD1 or TRBD2 (5 bases each). CDR3 length equals 17 residues. Trimming shortened V by 6 bases and J by 2 bases, and 21 bases separated the two germline ends. The V gene's germline CDR1 is MNHEY and CDR2 SMNVEV (reference sequence). CDR3 residues: CASRRKPEGRDTDTQYF. CDR3 sequence (DNA): TGTGCCAGCAGACGAAAACCCGAGGGGCGAGACACAGATACGCAGTATTTT.

The chain carries TRBV7-9 and TRBJ2-3; D possibly matches TRBD1 or TRBD2 (5 bases each). Germline loops: CDR1 SEHNR, CDR2 FQNEAQ (reference sequence). The CDR3 sequence is 15 residues long. V was trimmed by 6 bases and J by 0 bases, leaving 13 bases between them. The CDR3 protein is CASSFVRDSTDTQYF. The CDR3 bases are TGTGCCAGCAGTTTCGTCCGGGACAGCACAGATACGCAGTATTTT.

The genes are TRBV19 and TRBJ2-2, with D possibly being TRBD2 (6 bases). With 5 bases removed from V and 2 bases from J, the gap between germline ends came to 12 bases. The CDR3 is made up of 15 amino acids. Per germline, CDR1 LNHDA and CDR2 SQIVND (reference sequence). The CDR3 region has the DNA TGTGCCAGTAGTGTGCGGGGACCCAACACCGGGGAGCTGTTTTTT. As protein: CASSVRGPNTGELFF.

This sequence joins TRBV6-1 and TRBJ2-3; D gene ambiguous. Germline loops: CDR1 MNHNS, CDR2 SASEGT. The length of the CDR3 is 17 residues. V lost 4 bases and J 2 bases, leaving 19 bases between the germline ends. CDR3 nucleotide sequence: TGTGCCAGCAGTGGCCGACACGGCGGTGATGACACAGATACGCAGTATTTT. Protein: CASSGRHGGDDTDTQYF.

This rearrangement joins TRBV11-2 to TRBJ2-1; D might be TRBD1 or TRBD2, each matching 6 bases. The CDR3 consists of 13 residues. The V and J ends lost 4 bases and 7 bases respectively, with 11 bases between them. Germline values: CDR1 SGHAT, CDR2 FQNNGV. The CDR3 here is CASSSRGENEQFF. For the CDR3, the DNA is TGTGCCAGCAGCTCAAGGGGGGAGAATGAGCAGTTCTTC.

The chain links TRBV5-6 to TRBJ2-5; 8 positions match TRBD2. With 2 bases clipped from V and 2 bases from J, the junction kept 8 bases outside the gene matches. Germline CDR1 reads SGHDT; CDR2 reads YYEEEE. The CDR3 runs to 16 residues. The CDR3 reads CASSFSGTRSQETQYF. CDR3 nucleotide sequence: TGTGCCAGCAGCTTTTCCGGGACTAGGTCGCAAGAGACCCAGTACTTC.

CDR3 bases: TGCGCCAGCAGCTTGGCCGGAAGCGAGGGGCAGTTCTTC. It is translated as CASSLAGSEGQFF. The chain combines TRBV5-1 with TRBJ2-1, with D maybe TRBD2 (5 bases). CDR3 length equals 13 residues. V lost 0 bases, J lost 12 bases, and 13 bases lay in between. CDR1 and CDR2 (germline): SGHRS, YFSETQ.

The CDR3 spells CATGKGVGNQPQHF. The CDR3 DNA sequence: TGTGCCACCGGGAAGGGGGTGGGCAATCAGCCCCAGCATTTT. V is TRBV27 and J is TRBJ1-5; possibly TRBD1 for D (6 bases). The germline V and J ends were trimmed by 10 bases and 2 bases, with 15 bases remaining between them. Germline CDR1 MNHEY, CDR2 SMNVEV (reference sequence). This CDR3 has 14 residues.

This clone is a singleton in its sample. The V call is TRBV2, the J call TRBJ2-3, with D possibly matching TRBD2 (5 bases). CDR3 length: 12 residues. Germline V gives CDR1 SNHLY, CDR2 FYNNEI. V was trimmed by 4 bases and J by 10 bases, leaving 12 bases between them. The CDR3, as DNA: TGTGCCAGCAGTGGAGGCCGGGATTCGCAGTATTTT. This gives the protein CASSGGRDSQYF.

This clone was found once. The chain combines TRBV15 with TRBJ2-7, with D tentatively TRBD2 (6 bases). The germline CDR1 and CDR2 sequences are LNHNV and YYDKDF (reference sequence). The V gene lost 0 bases and the J gene lost 3 bases, with 12 bases spanning the gap. There are 15 residues in the CDR3. This CDR3 is CATSRDRLVVYEQYF. In DNA, the CDR3 is TGTGCCACCAGCAGAGATCGACTAGTGGTCTACGAGCAGTACTTC.

This sequence joins TRBV5-1 and TRBJ2-7, with 11 bases aligning to TRBD2. The CDR3 totals 15 residues. CDR1 is SGHRS, CDR2 YFSETQ, per germline. The trim removed 2 bases at V and 2 bases at J, leaving 3 bases unmatched. The CDR3: CASSFGSGGAYEQYF. DNA of the CDR3: TGCGCCAGCAGCTTCGGTAGCGGGGGGGCCTACGAGCAGTACTTC.

The chain couples TRBV6-5 to TRBJ2-7, with D possibly called TRBD1 or TRBD2 (5 bases each). CDR3 size: 13 residues. Trimming removed 8 bases from V and 0 bases from J, with 11 bases in between. From germline, CDR1 is MNHEY and CDR2 SVGAGI. The CDR3 sequence: CASQGRSSYEQYF. In DNA form, the CDR3 reads TGTGCCAGCCAGGGACGGAGCTCCTACGAGCAGTACTTC.

The rearrangement uses TRBV4-2 and TRBJ1-5; no clear D. The CDR3 runs to 15 residues. Deletions cut 1 base from V and 5 bases from J, with 12 bases between. CDR1 and CDR2 (germline): LGHNA, YNFKEQ. CDR3 sequence (DNA): TGTGCCAGCAGCCAAGGCCCCGCGGAGGATCAGCCCCAGCATTTT. Protein sequence: CASSQGPAEDQPQHF.

The rearrangement uses TRBV18 and TRBJ2-3; 9 bases map to TRBD1. CDR1 KGHSH and CDR2 LQKENI come from the germline V gene. J lost 5 bases, V lost 4 bases, and 10 bases had no gene match. This CDR3 comprises 16 residues. This chain's CDR3 is CASSLKQGARGDTQYF. The CDR3 DNA follows: TGTGCCAGCTCACTCAAACAGGGGGCGCGAGGAGATACGCAGTATTTT.

The chain recombines TRBV5-1 with TRBJ1-5, with D tentatively TRBD1 (6 bases). CDR3 length: 9 amino acids. CDR1 and CDR2 (germline): SGHRS, YFSETQ. The CDR3 DNA is TGCGACCGGGGGCCGTCCCCGCATTTT. Its protein product is CDRGPSPHF.

V usage is TRBV14 and J usage is TRBJ2-3; 8 bases are a match to TRBD2. CDR3 length equals 19 residues. V lost 2 bases, J lost 3 bases, and 16 bases stayed unmatched. Germline V gives CDR1 SGHDN, CDR2 FVKESK. In nucleotides, the CDR3 is TGTGCCAGCAGCCAAAAAATTGGAGCCCTAGCGGGTGGGACAGATACGCAGTATTTT. Translated, it gives CASSQKIGALAGGTDTQYF.

This CDR3 is CASSPLVGLYETQYF. CDR3 DNA sequence: TGTGCCAGCTCACCACTGGTAGGTCTGTATGAGACCCAGTACTTC. V usage is TRBV18 and J usage is TRBJ2-5; D uncertain. The ends were cut back, 1 base at V and 5 bases at J, with 14 bases in the middle. Germline assignment: CDR1 KGHSH and CDR2 LQKENI. CDR3 length: 15 residues.

The gene calls are TRBV10-1 and TRBJ1-1; 8 bases map to TRBD1. Germline V gene lookup returns CDR1 WNHNN and CDR2 SYGVQD (reference sequence). There are 13 residues in the CDR3. V shed 5 bases, J shed 5 bases, and the junction held 4 bases outside the gene matches. The CDR3: CASSRTGRTEAFF. CDR3 bases: TGCGCCAGCAGTCGGACAGGGAGGACTGAAGCTTTCTTT.

This rearrangement joins TRBV10-3 to TRBJ2-1; either TRBD1 or TRBD2 may supply D (5 bases each). Germline V lookup: CDR1 ENHRY, CDR2 SYGVKD. V was pared by 8 bases and J by 14 bases, with 13 bases between. The CDR3 covers 10 residues. The CDR3 here is CAIGTATKFF. The CDR3 nucleotides read TGTGCCATCGGGACGGCGACTAAGTTCTTC.